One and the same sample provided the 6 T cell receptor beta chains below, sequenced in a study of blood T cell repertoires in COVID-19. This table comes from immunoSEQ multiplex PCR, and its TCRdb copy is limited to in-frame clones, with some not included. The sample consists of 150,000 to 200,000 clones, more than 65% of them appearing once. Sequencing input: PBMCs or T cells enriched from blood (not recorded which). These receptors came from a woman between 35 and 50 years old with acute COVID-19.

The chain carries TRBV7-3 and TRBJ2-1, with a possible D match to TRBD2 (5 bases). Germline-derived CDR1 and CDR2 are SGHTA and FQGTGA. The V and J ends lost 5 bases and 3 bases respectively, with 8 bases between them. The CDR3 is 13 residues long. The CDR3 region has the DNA TGTGCCAGCAGCGTCGGGGTCTACAATGAGCAGTTCTTC. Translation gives CASSVGVYNEQFF.

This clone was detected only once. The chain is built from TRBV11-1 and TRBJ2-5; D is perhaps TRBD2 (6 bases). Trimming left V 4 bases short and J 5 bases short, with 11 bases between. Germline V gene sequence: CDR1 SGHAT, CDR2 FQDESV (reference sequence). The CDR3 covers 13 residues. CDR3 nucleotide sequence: TGTGCCAGCAGCTCTCGACTAGGGGAGACCCAGTACTTC. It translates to CASSSRLGETQYF.

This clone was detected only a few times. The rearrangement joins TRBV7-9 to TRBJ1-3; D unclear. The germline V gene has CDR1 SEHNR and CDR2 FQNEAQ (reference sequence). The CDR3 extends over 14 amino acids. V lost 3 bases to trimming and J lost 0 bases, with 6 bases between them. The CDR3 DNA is TGTGCCAGCAGCTTCCTAAGCTCTGGAAACACCATATATTTT. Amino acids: CASSFLSSGNTIYF.

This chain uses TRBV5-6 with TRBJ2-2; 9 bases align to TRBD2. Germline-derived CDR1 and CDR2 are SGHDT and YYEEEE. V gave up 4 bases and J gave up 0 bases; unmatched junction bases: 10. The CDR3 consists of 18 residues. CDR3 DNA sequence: TGTGCCAGCAGCCCGAAAAGGACTAGCGTCCCGAACACCGGGGAGCTGTTTTTT. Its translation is CASSPKRTSVPNTGELFF.

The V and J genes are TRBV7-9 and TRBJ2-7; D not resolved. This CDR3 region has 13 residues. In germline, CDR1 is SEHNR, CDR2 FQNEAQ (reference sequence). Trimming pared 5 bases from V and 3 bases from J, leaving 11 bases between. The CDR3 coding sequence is TGTGCCAGCAGCCCCCCCGGCGGCTACGAGCAGTACGTC. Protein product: CASSPPGGYEQYV.

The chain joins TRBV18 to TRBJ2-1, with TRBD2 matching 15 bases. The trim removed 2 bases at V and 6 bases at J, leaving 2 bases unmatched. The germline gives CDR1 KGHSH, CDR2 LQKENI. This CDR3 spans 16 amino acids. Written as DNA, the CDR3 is TGTGCCAGCTCACCAGCGGGACTAGCGGGAGGCAATGAGCAGTTCTTC. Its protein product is CASSPAGLAGGNEQFF.